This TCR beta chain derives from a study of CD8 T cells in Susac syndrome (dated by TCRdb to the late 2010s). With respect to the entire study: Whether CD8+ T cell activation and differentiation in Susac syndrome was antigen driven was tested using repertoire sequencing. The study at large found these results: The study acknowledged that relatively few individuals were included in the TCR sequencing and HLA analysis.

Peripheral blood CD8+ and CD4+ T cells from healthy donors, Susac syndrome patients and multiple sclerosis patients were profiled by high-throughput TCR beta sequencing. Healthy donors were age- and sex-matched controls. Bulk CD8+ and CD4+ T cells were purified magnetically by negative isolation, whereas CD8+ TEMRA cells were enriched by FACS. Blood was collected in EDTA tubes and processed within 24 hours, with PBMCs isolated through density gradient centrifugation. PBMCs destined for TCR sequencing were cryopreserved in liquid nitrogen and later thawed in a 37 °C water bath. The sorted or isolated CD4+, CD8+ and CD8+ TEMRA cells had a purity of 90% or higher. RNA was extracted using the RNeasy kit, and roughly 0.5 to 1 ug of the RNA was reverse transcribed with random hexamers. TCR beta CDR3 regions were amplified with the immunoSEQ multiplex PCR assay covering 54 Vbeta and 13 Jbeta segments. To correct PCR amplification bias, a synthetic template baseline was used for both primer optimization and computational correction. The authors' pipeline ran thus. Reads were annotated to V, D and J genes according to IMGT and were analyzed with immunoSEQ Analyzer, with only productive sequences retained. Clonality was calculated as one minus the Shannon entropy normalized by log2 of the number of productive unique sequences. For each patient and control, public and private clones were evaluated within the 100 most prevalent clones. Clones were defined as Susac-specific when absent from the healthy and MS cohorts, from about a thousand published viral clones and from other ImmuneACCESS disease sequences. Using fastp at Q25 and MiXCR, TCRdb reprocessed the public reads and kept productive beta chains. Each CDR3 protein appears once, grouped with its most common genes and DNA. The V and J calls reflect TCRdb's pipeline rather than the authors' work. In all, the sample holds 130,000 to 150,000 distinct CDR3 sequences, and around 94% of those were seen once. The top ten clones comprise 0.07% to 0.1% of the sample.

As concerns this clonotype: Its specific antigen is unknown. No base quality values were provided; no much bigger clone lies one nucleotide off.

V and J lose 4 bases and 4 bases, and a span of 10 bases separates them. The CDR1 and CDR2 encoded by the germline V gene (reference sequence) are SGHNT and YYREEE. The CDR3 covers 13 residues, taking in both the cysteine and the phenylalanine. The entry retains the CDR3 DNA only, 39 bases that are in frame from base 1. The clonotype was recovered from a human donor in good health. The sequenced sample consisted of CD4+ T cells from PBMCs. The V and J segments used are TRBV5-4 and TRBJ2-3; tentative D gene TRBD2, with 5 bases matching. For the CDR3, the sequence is CASSATRADTQYF. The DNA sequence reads TGTGCCAGCAGCGCTACTAGAGCAGATACGCAGTATTTT.